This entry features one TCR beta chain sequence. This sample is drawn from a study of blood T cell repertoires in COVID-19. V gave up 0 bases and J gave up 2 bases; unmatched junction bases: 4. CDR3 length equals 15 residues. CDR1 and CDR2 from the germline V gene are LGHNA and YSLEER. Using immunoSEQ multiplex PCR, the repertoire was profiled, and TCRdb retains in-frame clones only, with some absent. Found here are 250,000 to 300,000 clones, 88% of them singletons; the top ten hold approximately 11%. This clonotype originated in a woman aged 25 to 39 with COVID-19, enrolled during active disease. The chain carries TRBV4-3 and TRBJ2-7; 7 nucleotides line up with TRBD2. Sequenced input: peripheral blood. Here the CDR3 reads CASSQDPSGAYEQYF. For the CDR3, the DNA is TGCGCCAGCAGCCAAGATCCCAGCGGGGCCTACGAGCAGTACTTC.